A selection of T cell receptor beta chains follows, all from one sample in a study of response to subunit inactivated influenza vaccine. TCRdb re-analysed the RT-PCR reads in MiXCR, keeping a single row per CDR3 protein. The sample has roughly 620,000 distinct CDR3 sequences; over 9% are singletons. The same specimen was also included in a second study, on T cells expressing NK-cell markers.

Source: PBMCs from blood, taken on the day of vaccination. These TCRs come from a man between 50 and 59 years old who received an inactivated influenza vaccine. Both conserved end residues are part of each CDR3. Fields, in order: J gene, D gene, V gene, clone size, CDR3 protein, CDR3 DNA. A D gene is named only where the DNA matches it firmly. Size is omitted from some rows. Given values are once, few, many or a class for expanded clones.

j_gene: TRBJ1-2; d_gene: TRBD1; v_gene: TRBV20-1; abundance: many; CDR3aa: CSAGQDYGYTF; CDR3nt: TGCAGTGCGGGACAGGACTATGGCTACACCTTC
j_gene: TRBJ2-2; d_gene: .; v_gene: TRBV5-5; abundance: .; CDR3aa: CASSLRASTGELFF; CDR3nt: TGTGCCAGCAGCTTGAGGGCAAGCACCGGGGAGCTGTTTTTT
j_gene: TRBJ2-3; d_gene: .; v_gene: TRBV6-2/TRBV6-3; abundance: few; CDR3aa: CASRRVGSDTQYF; CDR3nt: TGTGCCAGCCGTCGTGTGGGGTCAGATACGCAGTATTTT
j_gene: TRBJ1-2; d_gene: TRBD1; v_gene: TRBV7-2; abundance: many; CDR3aa: CASSLVQGGSYTF; CDR3nt: TGTGCCAGCAGCTTAGTACAGGGGGGGAGCTACACCTTC
j_gene: TRBJ2-3; d_gene: TRBD2; v_gene: TRBV24-1; abundance: .; CDR3aa: CATSDTAGLAGKRDTQYF; CDR3nt: TGTGCCACCAGTGACACCGCGGGACTAGCGGGGAAACGAGATACGCAGTATTTT
j_gene: TRBJ2-3; d_gene: .; v_gene: TRBV28; abundance: .; CDR3aa: CASSLFPGDTQYF; CDR3nt: TGTGCCAGCAGTTTATTCCCAGGGGATACGCAGTATTTT
j_gene: TRBJ1-6; d_gene: TRBD1; v_gene: TRBV7-9; abundance: .; CDR3aa: CASSLGTGVSPLHF; CDR3nt: TGTGCCAGCAGCTTGGGGACAGGGGTTTCACCCCTCCACTTT
j_gene: TRBJ1-1; d_gene: .; v_gene: TRBV28; abundance: few; CDR3aa: CASSPHTASEAFF; CDR3nt: TGTGCCAGCAGTCCCCATACCGCATCCGAAGCTTTCTTT
j_gene: TRBJ2-7; d_gene: .; v_gene: TRBV7-2; abundance: .; CDR3aa: CASREPTGFEQYF; CDR3nt: TGTGCCAGCAGGGAACCTACAGGGTTCGAGCAGTACTTC
j_gene: TRBJ2-7; d_gene: TRBD1; v_gene: TRBV28; abundance: .; CDR3aa: CASSGQVSYEQYF; CDR3nt: TGTGCCAGCAGTGGACAGGTCTCCTACGAGCAGTACTTC
j_gene: TRBJ2-3; d_gene: .; v_gene: TRBV12-3/TRBV12-4; abundance: few; CDR3aa: CASSRRARATDTQYF; CDR3nt: TGTGCCAGCAGTCGACGGGCCAGGGCCACAGATACGCAGTATTTT
j_gene: TRBJ2-2; d_gene: TRBD2; v_gene: TRBV10-3; abundance: .; CDR3aa: CAIRTGLAGGTGELFF; CDR3nt: TGTGCCATCAGGACGGGACTAGCGGGAGGCACCGGGGAGCTGTTTTTT
j_gene: TRBJ2-5; d_gene: .; v_gene: TRBV20-1; abundance: few; CDR3aa: CSASFPLDRTQETQYF; CDR3nt: TGCAGTGCTAGTTTTCCTTTGGACAGAACCCAAGAGACCCAGTACTTC
j_gene: TRBJ2-5; d_gene: .; v_gene: TRBV11-2; abundance: .; CDR3aa: CASSLWAQETQYF; CDR3nt: TGTGCCAGCAGCTTATGGGCTCAAGAGACCCAGTACTTC
j_gene: TRBJ2-1; d_gene: TRBD2; v_gene: TRBV20-1; abundance: few; CDR3aa: CSQTSGIYNEQFF; CDR3nt: TGCAGTCAGACTAGCGGGATCTACAATGAGCAGTTCTTC
j_gene: TRBJ2-5; d_gene: .; v_gene: TRBV18; abundance: .; CDR3aa: CASSPKGPQETQYF; CDR3nt: TGTGCCAGCTCACCAAAGGGACCTCAAGAGACCCAGTACTTC